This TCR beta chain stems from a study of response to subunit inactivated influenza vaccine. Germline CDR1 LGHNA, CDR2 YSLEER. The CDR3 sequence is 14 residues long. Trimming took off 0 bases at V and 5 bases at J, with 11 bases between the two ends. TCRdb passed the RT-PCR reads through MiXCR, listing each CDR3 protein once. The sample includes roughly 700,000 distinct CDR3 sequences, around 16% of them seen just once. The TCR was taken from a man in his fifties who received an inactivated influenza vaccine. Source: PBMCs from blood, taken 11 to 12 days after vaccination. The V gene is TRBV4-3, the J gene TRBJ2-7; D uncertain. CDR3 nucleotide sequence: TGCGCCAGCAGCCAAGAAGTAGGAGTCCACGAGCAGTACTTC. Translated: CASSQEVGVHEQYF.